The present entry profiles one T cell receptor beta chain with its context. In this sample, this clonotype turned up a few times. Its cognate antigen has yet to be identified. The sample holds no much larger clone one base away, and base qualities are not on file. This entry comes from a study of human T cells and chemical hapten exposure (dated by TCRdb to the early 2020s). Context from the whole study: For sensitization, 2% DPC in acetone was applied to an approximately 2 cm by approximately 2 cm area of upper inner arm skin. Patient blood was sampled pre-sensitization (week 0) and at 2, 6 and about 24 weeks after DPC sensitization. The libraries were sequenced as a pool, and the TCR yield per sample differed mostly because of small variations in library volumes within the pool. Peripheral blood TCR repertoire changes were tracked in vivo in alopecia patients during primary and secondary sensitization to the hapten diphenylcyclopropenone (DPC). Patch testing on the upper back used Finn chambers containing 0.01% DPC, with scoring done after 6 days according to International Contact Dermatitis Research Group standards. Alopecia areata with under or over 50% scalp involvement, alopecia totalis and alopecia universalis were represented in the patient cohort, which was mostly female. Weekly therapeutic DPC doses were additionally applied to the scalp of patients throughout the approximately 23-week study period. Approximately 30 alopecia patients provided blood for TCR sequencing at one to four time points (pre-sensitization, 2, 6 and 24 weeks). Overall study results and their limits: All patients had alopecia, a presumed autoimmune disease, so their immune response might differ from that of healthy individuals. Patch test score was positively correlated with the number of PT1 expanded TCRs, with significance at thresholds 8, 16 and 32 but not at 4. The number of TCRs above 1 in 1000 frequency did not change with DPC sensitization; there was no evidence of global repertoire structure alterations. After repeated subsampling, the strength of the expansion versus patch-test correlation and the threshold at which it became significant changed. Compared with pre-sensitization or healthy control sets, expanded TCRs formed significantly more large CDR3 similarity clusters, which is consistent with antigen-driven responses.

From the cysteine up to the phenylalanine, the CDR3 has a length of 16 residues. The CDR3 DNA has 48 bases and is translated from base 1. The germline V gene supplies CDR1 SGHRS and CDR2 YFSETQ. V is cut by 3 bases and J by 9 bases, and the space between the germline ends is 19 bases. Libraries were prepared through RACE. Sequencing was carried out with a NextSeq 500. Library preparation attached unique molecular identifiers to individual cDNA molecules for quantitative, reproducible TCR counting. Each blood RNA sample was used to sequence both TCR alpha and TCR beta chains. On the authors' methods: The median number of TCRs per sample was roughly 94,000, ranging from about 23,224 to 700,000. The Decombinator software suite was used to annotate V, J and CDR3 in the TCR reads. To make PS versus PT1 abundance plots, every sample was subsampled to the same number of TCRs (28,000). Expanded TCRs were defined as absent before sensitization and observed at least eight times at the 2-week time point. In-frame beta chains were kept once TCRdb had trimmed the public reads at Q25 with fastp and called clones with MiXCR. Duplicate CDR3 protein sequences are folded into a single record with the most common DNA and genes. Here the V and J calls rest on TCRdb's processing, not on the authors' analysis. Present in this sample are 100,000 to 150,000 distinct CDR3 sequences, roughly an eighth of which were seen just once. The ten largest make up 0.8% to 1% of the sample.

What this sample's time point label stands for: patch test 1, 2 weeks after DPC sensitization. The intended sense of this specimen's treatment or condition label: therapeutic diphenylcyclopropenone sensitization with weekly scalp DPC. At every patch-test visit, the blood draw took place before the patch test was put on. Eligible patients were aged 18 to 70, diagnosed with alopecia, deemed suitable for DPC therapy, and excluded if pregnant. Unfractionated whole blood was collected in Tempus Blood RNA tubes, and total RNA was extracted from that blood. The sequence came from a young man with alopecia areata. Some clones in this sample may be carry-over from other donors' samples. The rearranged chain carries TRBV5-1 and TRBJ1-6; the D gene is perhaps TRBD1, on 6 matching bases. The sample here was whole blood, taken in connection with sensitization to the hapten diphenylcyclopropenone (DPC). The DNA reads TGCGCCAGCAGCTCGGGGGCCCGCGGCAAAGGTTCACCCCTCCACTTT. This is translated as CASSSGARGKGSPLHF.